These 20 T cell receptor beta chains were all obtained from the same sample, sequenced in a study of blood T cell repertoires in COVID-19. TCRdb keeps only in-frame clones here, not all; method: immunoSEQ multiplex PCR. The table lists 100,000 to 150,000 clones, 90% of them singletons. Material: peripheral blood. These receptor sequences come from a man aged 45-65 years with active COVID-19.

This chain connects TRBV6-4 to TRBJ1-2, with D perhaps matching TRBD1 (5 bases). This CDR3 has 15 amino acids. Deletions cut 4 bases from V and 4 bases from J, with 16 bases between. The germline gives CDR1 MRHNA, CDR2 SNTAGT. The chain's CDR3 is CASSATVGVTYGYTF. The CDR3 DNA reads TGTGCCAGCAGTGCCACCGTAGGGGTCACCTATGGCTACACCTTC.

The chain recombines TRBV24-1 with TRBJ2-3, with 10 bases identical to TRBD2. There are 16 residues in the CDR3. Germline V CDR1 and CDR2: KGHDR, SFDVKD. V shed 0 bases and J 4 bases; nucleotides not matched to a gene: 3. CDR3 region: CATSDLGLAGADTQYF. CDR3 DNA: TGTGCCACCAGTGATTTGGGCCTAGCGGGGGCAGATACGCAGTATTTT.

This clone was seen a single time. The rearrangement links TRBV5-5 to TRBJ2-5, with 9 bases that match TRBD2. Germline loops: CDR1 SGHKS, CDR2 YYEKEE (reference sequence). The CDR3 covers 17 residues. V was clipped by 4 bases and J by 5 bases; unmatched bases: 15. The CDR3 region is CASSISFGGGAGETQYF. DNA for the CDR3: TGTGCCAGCAGCATCTCTTTCGGCGGGGGGGCCGGTGAGACCCAGTACTTC.

The CDR3 here is CASSEPPTGVNTEAFF. In DNA, the CDR3 is TGTGCCAGCAGTGAACCCCCGACAGGGGTTAACACTGAAGCTTTCTTT. This chain uses TRBV2 with TRBJ1-1; 8 bases are shared with TRBD1. CDR1 and CDR2 (germline): SNHLY, FYNNEI. CDR3 length: 16 amino acids. V lost 2 bases to trimming and J lost 2 bases; unmatched junction nucleotides: 7.

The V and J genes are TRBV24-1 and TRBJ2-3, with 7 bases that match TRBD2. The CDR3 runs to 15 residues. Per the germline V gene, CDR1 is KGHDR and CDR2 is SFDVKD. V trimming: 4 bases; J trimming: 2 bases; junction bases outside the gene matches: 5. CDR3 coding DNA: TGTGCCACCAGTGAGGGACTAAAGACCACAGATACGCAGTATTTT. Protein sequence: CATSEGLKTTDTQYF.

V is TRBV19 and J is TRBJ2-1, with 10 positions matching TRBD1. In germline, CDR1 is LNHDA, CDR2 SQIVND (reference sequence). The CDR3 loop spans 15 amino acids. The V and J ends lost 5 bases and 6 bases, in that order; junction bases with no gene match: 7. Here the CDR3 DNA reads TGTGCCAGTAGTCCGCAGGACAGGGGGGGCAATGAGCAGTTCTTC. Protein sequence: CASSPQDRGGNEQFF.

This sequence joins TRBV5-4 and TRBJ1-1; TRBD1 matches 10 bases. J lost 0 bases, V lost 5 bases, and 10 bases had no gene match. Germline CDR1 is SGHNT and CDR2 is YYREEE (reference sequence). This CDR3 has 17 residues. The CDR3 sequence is CASRVGTGVSLNTEAFF. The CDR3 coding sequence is TGTGCCAGCAGGGTCGGGACAGGGGTATCTTTGAACACTGAAGCTTTCTTT.

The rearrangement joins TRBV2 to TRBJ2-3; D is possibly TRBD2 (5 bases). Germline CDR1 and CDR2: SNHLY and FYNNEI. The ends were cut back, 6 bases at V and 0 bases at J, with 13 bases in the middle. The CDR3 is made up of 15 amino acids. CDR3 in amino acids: CASSENSVSTDTQYF. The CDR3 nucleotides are TGTGCCAGCAGCGAGAATAGCGTTAGCACAGATACGCAGTATTTT.

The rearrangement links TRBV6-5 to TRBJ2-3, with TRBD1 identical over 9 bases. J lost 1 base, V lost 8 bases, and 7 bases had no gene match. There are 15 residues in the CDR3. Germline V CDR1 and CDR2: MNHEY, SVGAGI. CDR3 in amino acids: CASRTGQGGTDTQYF. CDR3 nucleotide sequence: TGTGCCAGCCGAACGGGACAGGGTGGCACAGATACGCAGTATTTT.

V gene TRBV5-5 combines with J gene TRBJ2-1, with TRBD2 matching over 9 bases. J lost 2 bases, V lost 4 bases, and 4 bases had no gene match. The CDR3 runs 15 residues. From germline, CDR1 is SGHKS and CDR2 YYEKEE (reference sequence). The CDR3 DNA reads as TGTGCCAGCAGCCCGACTAGCGGAGCCTACAATGAGCAGTTCTTC. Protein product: CASSPTSGAYNEQFF.

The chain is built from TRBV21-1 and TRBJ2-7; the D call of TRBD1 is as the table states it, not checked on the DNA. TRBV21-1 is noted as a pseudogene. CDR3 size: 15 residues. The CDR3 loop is CASSKRTGIAYEQYV. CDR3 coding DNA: TGTGCCAGCAGCAAACGGACAGGGATCGCCTACGAGCAGTACGTC.

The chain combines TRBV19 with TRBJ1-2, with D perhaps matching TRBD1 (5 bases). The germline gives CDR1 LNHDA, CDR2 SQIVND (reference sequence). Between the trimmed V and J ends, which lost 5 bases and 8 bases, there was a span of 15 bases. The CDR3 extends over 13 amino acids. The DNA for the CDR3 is TGTGCCAGTAGTCCCAGGGTCCTGGGCGGCTACACCTTC. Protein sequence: CASSPRVLGGYTF.

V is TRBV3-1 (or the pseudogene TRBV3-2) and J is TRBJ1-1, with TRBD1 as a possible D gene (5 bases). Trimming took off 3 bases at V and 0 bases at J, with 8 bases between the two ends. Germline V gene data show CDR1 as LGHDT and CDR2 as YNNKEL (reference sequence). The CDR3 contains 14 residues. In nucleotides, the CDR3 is TGTGCCAGCAGCCAGAGCAGGGTGAACACTGAAGCTTTCTTT. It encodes CASSQSRVNTEAFF.

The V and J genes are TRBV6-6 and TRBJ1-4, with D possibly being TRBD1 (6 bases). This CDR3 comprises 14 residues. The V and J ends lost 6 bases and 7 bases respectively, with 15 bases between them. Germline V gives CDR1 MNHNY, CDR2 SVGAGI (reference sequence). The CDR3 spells CASRLQGRREKLFF. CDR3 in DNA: TGTGCCAGCAGGTTACAGGGCCGACGTGAAAAACTGTTTTTT.

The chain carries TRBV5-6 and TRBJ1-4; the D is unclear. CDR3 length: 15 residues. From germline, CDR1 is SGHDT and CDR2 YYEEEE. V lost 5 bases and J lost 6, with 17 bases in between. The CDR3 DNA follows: TGTGCCAGCAGGTCTCGCCGGGTGATGGATGAAAAACTGTTTTTT. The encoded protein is CASRSRRVMDEKLFF.

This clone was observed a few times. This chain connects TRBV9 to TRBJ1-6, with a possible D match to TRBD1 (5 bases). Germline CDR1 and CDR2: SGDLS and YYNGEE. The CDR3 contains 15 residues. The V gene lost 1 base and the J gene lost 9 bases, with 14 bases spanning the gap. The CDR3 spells CASSVTQGSTSPLHF. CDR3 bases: TGTGCCAGCAGCGTAACCCAGGGTTCTACTTCACCCCTCCACTTT.

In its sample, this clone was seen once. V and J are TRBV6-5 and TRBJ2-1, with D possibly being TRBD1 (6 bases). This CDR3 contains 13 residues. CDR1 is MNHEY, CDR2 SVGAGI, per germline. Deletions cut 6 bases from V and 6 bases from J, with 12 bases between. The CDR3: CASRLGQSNEQFF. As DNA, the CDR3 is TGTGCCAGCAGACTCGGACAGTCCAATGAGCAGTTCTTC.

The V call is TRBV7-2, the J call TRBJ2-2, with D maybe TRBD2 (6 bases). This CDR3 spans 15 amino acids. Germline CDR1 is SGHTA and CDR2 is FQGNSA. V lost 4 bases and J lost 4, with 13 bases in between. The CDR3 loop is CASSSEGRITGELFF. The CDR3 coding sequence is TGTGCCAGCAGCTCGGAGGGCCGAATCACCGGGGAGCTGTTTTTT.

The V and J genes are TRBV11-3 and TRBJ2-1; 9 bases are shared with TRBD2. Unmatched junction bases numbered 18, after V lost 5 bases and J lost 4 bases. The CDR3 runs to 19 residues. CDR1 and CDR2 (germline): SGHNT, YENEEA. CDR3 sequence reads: CASSPLGSGGTLRYNEQFF. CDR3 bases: TGTGCCAGCAGCCCTTTGGGAAGCGGGGGGACTCTTCGATACAATGAGCAGTTCTTC.

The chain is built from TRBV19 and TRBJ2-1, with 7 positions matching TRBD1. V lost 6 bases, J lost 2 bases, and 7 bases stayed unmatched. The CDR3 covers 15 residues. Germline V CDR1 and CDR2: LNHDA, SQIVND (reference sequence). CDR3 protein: CASRKQGSAYNEQFF. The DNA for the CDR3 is TGTGCCAGTAGGAAACAGGGGAGCGCCTACAATGAGCAGTTCTTC.